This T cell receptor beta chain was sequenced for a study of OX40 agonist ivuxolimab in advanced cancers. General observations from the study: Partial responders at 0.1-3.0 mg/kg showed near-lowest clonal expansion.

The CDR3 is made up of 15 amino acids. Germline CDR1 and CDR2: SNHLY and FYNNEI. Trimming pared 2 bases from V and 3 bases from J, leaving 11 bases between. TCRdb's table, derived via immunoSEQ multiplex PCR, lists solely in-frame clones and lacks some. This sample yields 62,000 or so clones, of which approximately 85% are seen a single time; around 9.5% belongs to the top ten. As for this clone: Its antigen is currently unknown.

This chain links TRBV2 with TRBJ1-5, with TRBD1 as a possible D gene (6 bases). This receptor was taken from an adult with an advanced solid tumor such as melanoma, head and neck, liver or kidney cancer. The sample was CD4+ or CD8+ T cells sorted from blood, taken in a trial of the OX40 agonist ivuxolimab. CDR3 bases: TGTGCCAGCAGTGAACAGGGGTCGGACAATCAGCCCCAGCATTTT. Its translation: CASSEQGSDNQPQHF.